This T cell receptor (beta chain) was found in a study of T cell responses to AZD1222 COVID-19 vaccine. The germline V gene encodes CDR1 KGHSH and CDR2 LQKENI. The V and J ends lost 0 bases and 11 bases respectively, with 13 bases between them. The CDR3 sequence is 13 residues long. Sequencing used immunoSEQ multiplex PCR; TCRdb keeps in-frame clones, though not all of them. Of about 200,000 clones in the sample, more than 85% are singletons; the top ten hold about 1%. This clone was observed a single time. The source of this sequence is an adult in good health. V is TRBV18 and J is TRBJ1-1, with a possible D match to TRBD1 (5 bases). The source material was peripheral blood, sampled on day 0 of MenACWY control vaccination. CDR3 in amino acids: CASSPPEGPGAFF. In DNA form, the CDR3 reads TGTGCCAGCTCACCACCGGAGGGGCCGGGGGCTTTCTTT.